This T cell receptor beta chain was identified in a study of Graves' ophthalmopathy and Graves' hyperthyroidism. V dropped 0 bases and J dropped 6 bases, with 5 bases sitting between them. CDR1 is LNHNV, CDR2 YYDKDF, per germline (reference sequence). The CDR3 contains 12 residues. For repertoire sequencing, the TCR beta CDR3 regions were amplified from RNA transcripts. After a first-round RT-PCR with HTBI primers, a second-round multiplex PCR was run. TCRdb reprocessed the multiplex PCR reads with MiXCR, giving one entry per CDR3 protein. Of roughly 380,000 distinct CDR3 sequences listed, 15% are singletons. This clonotype was picked up many times.

This TCR was sampled from a woman aged 18 to 35 with stable Graves' hyperthyroidism. Sequencing was carried out using peripheral blood. The chain joins TRBV15 to TRBJ1-2; D is unresolved. DNA for the CDR3: TGTGCCACCAGCAGAGATCAGGATGGCTACACCTTC. Protein: CATSRDQDGYTF.